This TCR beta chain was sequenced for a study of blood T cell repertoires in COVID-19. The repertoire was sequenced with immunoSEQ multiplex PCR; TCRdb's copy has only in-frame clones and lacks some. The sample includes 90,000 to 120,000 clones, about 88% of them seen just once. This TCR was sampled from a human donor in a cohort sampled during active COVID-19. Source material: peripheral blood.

CDR3 coding DNA: TGCGCCAGCAGCCCCGGACTTTCTCAGCCCCAGCATTTT. It translates to CASSPGLSQPQHF. The chain combines TRBV5-1 with TRBJ1-5; D not resolved. V was trimmed by 4 bases and J by 6 bases, leaving 11 bases between them. Germline values: CDR1 SGHRS, CDR2 YFSETQ. The CDR3 runs 13 residues.